This T cell receptor (beta chain) was obtained from a study of cytomegalovirus exposure and HLA in healthy donors. Study-wide results and limits: Beyond CMV serostatus, there was no information to go on about immune exposure. In a later analysis, HLA-associated TCR beta chains were more clonally expanded than equally common others. Testing in vitro showed three CMV-associated chains specific for CMV antigens.

J gave up 1 base and V 5 bases, and 8 bases lay outside the gene matches. This CDR3 has 16 residues. The germline V gene encodes CDR1 MNHEY and CDR2 SMNVEV (reference sequence). As for this clone: What it binds is not known.

The PCR ran on 60 Vbeta and 13 Jbeta primers. TCRdb's copy holds only in-frame clones and misses some; the assay was immunoSEQ multiplex PCR. Seen here are 99,000 or so clones, roughly 80% observed once, and the top ten hold 6.9%. Sequencing was performed on PBMCs. The chain links TRBV27 to TRBJ2-5; TRBD2 agrees at 9 bases. This clonotype was obtained from a man aged 25-45 years in good health and CMV-seropositive. The CDR3 DNA sequence: TGTGCCAGCAGTCCTTTACGGCGGGGGGGCCAAGAGACCCAGTACTTC. Residues: CASSPLRRGGQETQYF.